Below are 8 T cell receptor beta chains sequenced from a single sample in a study of blood T cell repertoires in COVID-19. Profiled with immunoSEQ multiplex PCR; TCRdb holds only in-frame clones, not every one. The sample has around 210,000 clones, 70% to 90% seen once. The sample consisted of peripheral blood. Receptors were obtained from a man aged 50 to 59 with COVID-19, enrolled during active disease.

This rearrangement joins TRBV7-2 to TRBJ2-1, with TRBD1 matching 7 bases. Germline-derived CDR1 and CDR2 are SGHTA and FQGNSA. V shed 3 bases and J 1 base; nucleotides not matched to a gene: 9. The CDR3 covers 17 residues. CDR3 loop: CASSLDWDRGSYNEQFF. The CDR3 region has the DNA TGTGCCAGCAGCTTGGACTGGGACAGAGGGTCCTACAATGAGCAGTTCTTC.

The chain carries TRBV6-5 and TRBJ2-3; maybe TRBD1 (6 bases). Germline CDR1 and CDR2: MNHEY and SVGAGI. The germline V and J ends were trimmed by 4 bases and 2 bases, with 16 bases remaining between them. CDR3 length: 16 amino acids. The CDR3 reads CASSSRDTVLTDTQYF. CDR3 sequence (DNA): TGTGCCAGCAGTTCCAGGGACACCGTACTCACAGATACGCAGTATTTT.

The rearrangement joins TRBV6-5 to TRBJ1-5, with TRBD1 matching 9 bases. Germline-derived CDR1 and CDR2 are MNHEY and SVGAGI. The length of the CDR3 is 14 residues. With 6 bases clipped from V and 4 bases from J, the junction kept 4 bases outside the gene matches. This CDR3 is CASRGTGTNQPQHF. The CDR3 coding sequence is TGTGCCAGCAGGGGGACAGGGACTAATCAGCCCCAGCATTTT.

The chain combines TRBV19 with TRBJ2-7; a weak D match, TRBD1 (6 bases). CDR1 is LNHDA and CDR2 is SQIVND in the germline V gene (reference sequence). The CDR3 covers 15 residues. The V gene lost 3 bases and the J gene lost 4 bases, with 16 bases spanning the gap. In DNA, the CDR3 is TGTGCCAGTAGTATCCCGGGCAGGGGAACATACGAGCAGTACTTC. Its translation: CASSIPGRGTYEQYF.

This chain connects TRBV5-1 to TRBJ1-2; 10 bases map to TRBD1. After removal of 4 bases from V and 3 bases from J, the junction contained 9 bases not matched to a gene. The CDR3 extends over 16 amino acids. The V gene's germline CDR1 is SGHRS and CDR2 YFSETQ. The DNA of the CDR3 is TGCGCCAGCAGCGGGGGACAGGGGTCGTTGGACTATGGCTACACCTTC. Its translation: CASSGGQGSLDYGYTF.

The chain links TRBV30 to TRBJ1-2; D may be TRBD1 (5 bases). The V end lost 4 bases, the J end lost 7 bases, and 22 bases lay between the germline ends. CDR1 is GTSNPN and CDR2 is SVGIG in the germline V gene (reference sequence). The CDR3 has 15 amino acids. The CDR3 region is CAWTITRQTTGGYTF. CDR3 in DNA: TGTGCCTGGACAATAACAAGACAGACCACAGGTGGCTACACCTTC.

This sequence joins TRBV7-3 and TRBJ2-1, with D unclear. The V end lost 1 base, the J end lost 10 bases, and 11 bases lay between the germline ends. CDR3 length: 13 residues. Germline lookup yields CDR1 SGHTA and CDR2 FQGTGA. The CDR3 DNA is TGTGCCAGCAGCTTAAACCCAACCCGGGAGCAGTTCTTC. Encoded protein: CASSLNPTREQFF.

The rearrangement uses TRBV5-4 and TRBJ1-2; 10 bases are a match to TRBD1. This CDR3 has 14 residues. V was pared by 1 base and J by 6 bases, with 3 bases of the junction left unmatched. Germline assignment: CDR1 SGHNT and CDR2 YYREEE (reference sequence). The CDR3 DNA reads as TGTGCCAGCAGCTTGCGGGACAGGGGAAATGGCTACACCTTC. Its translation is CASSLRDRGNGYTF. Drawing the rest from reference TRBV5-4 and TRBJ1-2, the complete variable domain is ETGVTQSPTHLIKTRGQQVTLRCSSQSGHNTVSWYQQALGQGPQFIFQYYREEENGRGNFPPRFSGLQFPNYSSELNVNALELDDSALYLCASSLRDRGNGYTFGSGTRLTVV.